This is a list of T cell receptor beta chains from one sample in a study of PD-1 blockade in classical Hodgkin lymphoma. Some clones are missing from TCRdb's copy, which holds only in-frame ones; the method was immunoSEQ multiplex PCR. Among 30,000 or so clones listed, 80% to 95% were seen once. The material sequenced was CD4+ T cells from blood, taken at baseline. All receptors derive from a human donor with classical Hodgkin lymphoma. Each CDR3 is given with its conserved first and last residue. A D gene is named only where the DNA matches it firmly. Size values are once, few and many counts, or a class for expanded clones, and some rows have none.

CDR3aa: CASSFRDGKLFF
CDR3nt: TGTGCCAGCAGCTTCCGGGACGGAAAACTGTTTTTT
v_gene: TRBV11-2
d_gene: .
j_gene: TRBJ1-4
abundance: .
len: 12

CDR3aa: CSAAGSYTF
CDR3nt: TGCAGTGCCGCAGGGAGCTACACCTTC
v_gene: TRBV20-1
d_gene: .
j_gene: TRBJ1-2
abundance: .
len: 9

CDR3aa: CASSGEGVEAFF
CDR3nt: TGTGCCAGCAGTGGGGAGGGGGTTGAAGCTTTCTTT
v_gene: TRBV28
d_gene: .
j_gene: TRBJ1-1
abundance: .
len: 12

CDR3aa: CAISAGTPSSGNTIYF
CDR3nt: TGTGCCATCAGTGCCGGGACGCCCAGCTCTGGAAACACCATATATTTT
v_gene: TRBV10-3
d_gene: .
j_gene: TRBJ1-3
abundance: once
len: 16

CDR3aa: CASSFSRRGGYTF
CDR3nt: TGTGCCAGCAGCTTCTCTAGGAGGGGAGGCTACACCTTC
v_gene: TRBV11-2
d_gene: .
j_gene: TRBJ1-2
abundance: .
len: 13

CDR3aa: CASSITGAFTQYF
CDR3nt: TGTGCCAGTAGTATAACCGGGGCCTTTACCCAGTACTTC
v_gene: TRBV19
d_gene: .
j_gene: TRBJ2-5
abundance: once
len: 13

CDR3aa: CASSYSRGSSYEQYF
CDR3nt: TGTGCCAGCAGTTACTCCAGGGGCTCCTCCTACGAGCAGTACTTC
v_gene: TRBV6-5
d_gene: .
j_gene: TRBJ2-7
abundance: .
len: 15

CDR3aa: CASSYATGFYEQYF
CDR3nt: TGTGCCAGCAGTTACGCCACCGGTTTCTACGAGCAGTACTTC
v_gene: TRBV6-5
d_gene: .
j_gene: TRBJ2-7
abundance: .
len: 14

CDR3aa: CASSLAGLDKNIQYF
CDR3nt: TGCGCCAGCAGCTTGGCGGGGTTGGACAAAAACATTCAGTACTTC
v_gene: TRBV5-1
d_gene: .
j_gene: TRBJ2-4
abundance: .
len: 15

CDR3aa: CATSRDPTSTDTQYF
CDR3nt: TGTGCCACCAGCAGAGATCCGACTAGCACAGATACGCAGTATTTT
v_gene: TRBV15
d_gene: .
j_gene: TRBJ2-3
abundance: once
len: 15

CDR3aa: CASSYGQGRQQFF
CDR3nt: TGTGCCAGCAGCTACGGACAGGGGAGACAGCAGTTCTTC
v_gene: TRBV11-2
d_gene: TRBD1
j_gene: TRBJ2-1
abundance: .
len: 13

CDR3aa: CASSLADSFVPFF
CDR3nt: TGTGCCAGCAGTTTAGCGGACAGCTTTGTACCTTTCTTT
v_gene: TRBV28
d_gene: .
j_gene: TRBJ1-1
abundance: .
len: 13

CDR3aa: CASSTSGVSGNTIYF
CDR3nt: TGTGCCAGCTCAACCAGCGGGGTCTCTGGAAACACCATATATTTT
v_gene: TRBV18
d_gene: .
j_gene: TRBJ1-3
abundance: .
len: 15

CDR3aa: CASMDGRRSVTGELFF
CDR3nt: TGCGCCAGCATGGACGGGAGGAGGTCAGTCACCGGGGAGCTGTTTTTT
v_gene: TRBV5-1
d_gene: TRBD2
j_gene: TRBJ2-2
abundance: .
len: 16

CDR3aa: CASSLGGTGINYGYTF
CDR3nt: TGTGCCAGCAGTTTGGGCGGTACAGGGATAAACTATGGCTACACCTTC
v_gene: TRBV28
d_gene: .
j_gene: TRBJ1-2
abundance: .
len: 16

CDR3aa: CASSLEGFGLNTEAFF
CDR3nt: TGTGCCAGCAGCTTGGAGGGATTCGGCTTGAACACTGAAGCTTTCTTT
v_gene: TRBV5-5
d_gene: .
j_gene: TRBJ1-1
abundance: .
len: 16

CDR3aa: CASSLERLAGEQYF
CDR3nt: TGCGCCAGCAGCTTGGAGAGACTAGCGGGGGAGCAGTACTTC
v_gene: TRBV5-1
d_gene: TRBD2
j_gene: TRBJ2-7
abundance: .
len: 14

CDR3aa: CASTLWGQSTDTQYF
CDR3nt: TGTGCCAGCACCCTTTGGGGACAGAGCACAGATACGCAGTATTTT
v_gene: TRBV11-2
d_gene: TRBD1
j_gene: TRBJ2-3
abundance: .
len: 15

CDR3aa: CASSPGQVGTEAFF
CDR3nt: TGTGCCAGTAGTCCCGGACAGGTGGGGACTGAAGCTTTCTTT
v_gene: TRBV19
d_gene: TRBD1
j_gene: TRBJ1-1
abundance: .
len: 14

CDR3aa: CASSAGPYGNIQYF
CDR3nt: TGCGCCAGCAGCGCCGGGCCCTACGGGAACATTCAGTACTTC
v_gene: TRBV5-1
d_gene: .
j_gene: TRBJ2-4
abundance: once
len: 14

CDR3aa: CASSLGIVAGGQNEQFF
CDR3nt: TGCGCCAGCAGCTTGGGAATCGTAGCGGGAGGGCAGAATGAGCAGTTCTTC
v_gene: TRBV5-1
d_gene: TRBD2
j_gene: TRBJ2-1
abundance: .
len: 17

CDR3aa: CASSFLGQGSSYEQYF
CDR3nt: TGCGCCAGCAGCTTTCTGGGACAGGGGTCCTCCTACGAGCAGTACTTC
v_gene: TRBV4-1
d_gene: TRBD1
j_gene: TRBJ2-7
abundance: .
len: 16

CDR3aa: CASSFQGARETQYF
CDR3nt: TGTGCCAGCAGTTTCCAGGGGGCCAGAGAGACCCAGTACTTC
v_gene: TRBV28
d_gene: TRBD1
j_gene: TRBJ2-5
abundance: .
len: 14

CDR3aa: CASTAQRGTGANVLTF
CDR3nt: TGTGCCAGTACCGCACAACGGGGCACTGGGGCCAACGTCCTGACTTTC
v_gene: TRBV19
d_gene: .
j_gene: TRBJ2-6
abundance: .
len: 16

CDR3aa: CASSFAPGATEAFF
CDR3nt: TGTGCCAGTAGTTTTGCGCCAGGGGCAACTGAAGCTTTCTTT
v_gene: TRBV19
d_gene: .
j_gene: TRBJ1-1
abundance: .
len: 14

CDR3aa: CASSERDRSRETQYF
CDR3nt: TGTGCCAGCAGCGAGAGGGACAGGTCTCGGGAGACCCAGTACTTC
v_gene: TRBV9
d_gene: TRBD1
j_gene: TRBJ2-5
abundance: .
len: 15

CDR3aa: CAWSIPDTSNYGYTF
CDR3nt: TGTGCCTGGAGTATCCCCGACACTTCTAACTATGGCTACACCTTC
v_gene: TRBV30
d_gene: .
j_gene: TRBJ1-2
abundance: .
len: 15

CDR3aa: CASSLEPRRGAPYEQYF
CDR3nt: TGTGCCAGCAGCTTGGAACCCCGGAGGGGCGCTCCCTACGAGCAGTACTTC
v_gene: TRBV5-6
d_gene: .
j_gene: TRBJ2-7
abundance: .
len: 17

CDR3aa: CASSIANRGQGAYEQYF
CDR3nt: TGTGCCAGTAGTATAGCGAACAGGGGGCAAGGGGCCTACGAGCAGTACTTC
v_gene: TRBV19
d_gene: TRBD1
j_gene: TRBJ2-7
abundance: .
len: 17

CDR3aa: CASIRGGRVPSSYEQYF
CDR3nt: TGTGCCAGCATTAGGGGTGGGAGGGTGCCCAGCTCCTACGAGCAGTACTTC
v_gene: TRBV6-4
d_gene: TRBD2
j_gene: TRBJ2-7
abundance: .
len: 17

CDR3aa: CASSYLGVNNEQFF
CDR3nt: TGTGCCAGCAGTTACCTTGGGGTGAACAATGAGCAGTTCTTC
v_gene: TRBV27
d_gene: .
j_gene: TRBJ2-1
abundance: .
len: 14

CDR3aa: CASRTGTAGDTQYF
CDR3nt: TGCGCCAGCAGAACTGGGACTGCGGGAGATACGCAGTATTTT
v_gene: TRBV5-1
d_gene: .
j_gene: TRBJ2-3
abundance: .
len: 14

CDR3aa: CASSQVVGGGRWSDTQYF
CDR3nt: TGTGCCAGCAGCCAAGTCGTCGGCGGGGGTCGATGGTCCGATACGCAGTATTTT
v_gene: TRBV4-2
d_gene: TRBD2
j_gene: TRBJ2-3
abundance: .
len: 18

CDR3aa: CASSLDGRNYGYTF
CDR3nt: TGTGCCAGCAGCTTGGATGGGAGGAACTATGGCTACACCTTC
v_gene: TRBV5-4
d_gene: .
j_gene: TRBJ1-2
abundance: .
len: 14

CDR3aa: CAWSVGWSGNHEQYF
CDR3nt: TGTGCCTGGAGTGTAGGGTGGTCAGGGAATCACGAGCAGTACTTC
v_gene: TRBV30
d_gene: .
j_gene: TRBJ2-7
abundance: .
len: 15

CDR3aa: CASSPLDRDNQPQHF
CDR3nt: TGTGCCAGCAGCCCTCTAGACAGGGACAATCAGCCCCAGCATTTT
v_gene: TRBV28
d_gene: TRBD1
j_gene: TRBJ1-5
abundance: .
len: 15

CDR3aa: CASSLVGGVYNEQFF
CDR3nt: TGTGCCAGCAGCTTAGTTGGGGGGGTCTACAATGAGCAGTTCTTC
v_gene: TRBV7-8
d_gene: TRBD2
j_gene: TRBJ2-1
abundance: .
len: 15

CDR3aa: CASSFLVSSYNEQFF
CDR3nt: TGTGCCAGCAGCTTCTTGGTGAGCTCCTACAATGAGCAGTTCTTC
v_gene: TRBV7-8
d_gene: .
j_gene: TRBJ2-1
abundance: .
len: 15

CDR3aa: CASIRQGAEGYTF
CDR3nt: TGTGCCAGCATCCGACAGGGGGCTGAGGGCTACACCTTC
v_gene: TRBV6-5
d_gene: TRBD1
j_gene: TRBJ1-2
abundance: .
len: 13

CDR3aa: CASSLWREGRDTGELFF
CDR3nt: TGCGCCAGCAGCTTGTGGCGGGAGGGCCGCGACACCGGGGAGCTGTTTTTT
v_gene: TRBV5-1
d_gene: TRBD2
j_gene: TRBJ2-2
abundance: .
len: 17

CDR3aa: CSVDFRGQKNTEAFF
CDR3nt: TGCAGCGTTGATTTCAGGGGGCAGAAGAACACTGAAGCTTTCTTT
v_gene: TRBV29-1
d_gene: TRBD1
j_gene: TRBJ1-1
abundance: .
len: 15

CDR3aa: CATSSPGTGGEDKYF
CDR3nt: TGTGCCACCAGCAGTCCCGGGACAGGGGGCGAAGACAAGTACTTC
v_gene: TRBV15
d_gene: TRBD1
j_gene: TRBJ2-7
abundance: .
len: 15

CDR3aa: CALTGVGYGYTF
CDR3nt: TGTGCCTTGACAGGGGTAGGCTATGGCTACACCTTC
v_gene: TRBV30
d_gene: TRBD1
j_gene: TRBJ1-2
abundance: .
len: 12

CDR3aa: CASSLRAGTGPGGLFF
CDR3nt: TGCGCCAGCAGCCTTCGGGCTGGGACAGGGCCGGGGGGACTGTTTTTT
v_gene: TRBV5-1
d_gene: TRBD1
j_gene: TRBJ1-4
abundance: .
len: 16

CDR3aa: CASSEVRPYWGETQYF
CDR3nt: TGTGCCAGCAGTGAAGTTAGGCCCTACTGGGGCGAGACCCAGTACTTC
v_gene: TRBV2
d_gene: .
j_gene: TRBJ2-5
abundance: .
len: 16

CDR3aa: CAWSGRASGGSYEQYF
CDR3nt: TGTGCCTGGAGCGGGCGGGCTTCGGGAGGTTCCTACGAGCAGTACTTC
v_gene: TRBV30
d_gene: TRBD2
j_gene: TRBJ2-7
abundance: .
len: 16

CDR3aa: CAISDRQALNTEAFF
CDR3nt: TGTGCCATCAGTGACCGGCAGGCCTTGAACACTGAAGCTTTCTTT
v_gene: TRBV10-3
d_gene: .
j_gene: TRBJ1-1
abundance: .
len: 15

CDR3aa: CAWSPLTDTQYF
CDR3nt: TGTGCCTGGAGCCCGCTCACAGATACGCAGTATTTT
v_gene: TRBV30
d_gene: .
j_gene: TRBJ2-3
abundance: .
len: 12

CDR3aa: CASSWYGGLTYNEQFF
CDR3nt: TGTGCCAGCAGCTGGTATGGGGGGCTTACCTACAATGAGCAGTTCTTC
v_gene: TRBV5-4
d_gene: .
j_gene: TRBJ2-1
abundance: .
len: 16

CDR3aa: CASDRGHEAFF
CDR3nt: TGTGCCAGTGACAGAGGGCATGAAGCTTTCTTT
v_gene: TRBV28
d_gene: .
j_gene: TRBJ1-1
abundance: .
len: 11

CDR3aa: CASSVGGMNTEAFF
CDR3nt: TGTGCCAGCAGCGTAGGGGGCATGAACACTGAAGCTTTCTTT
v_gene: TRBV9
d_gene: .
j_gene: TRBJ1-1
abundance: .
len: 14

CDR3aa: CASSIRASGSGVAYEQYF
CDR3nt: TGTGCCAGTAGTATTCGGGCTAGCGGGAGCGGTGTAGCCTACGAGCAGTACTTC
v_gene: TRBV19
d_gene: TRBD2
j_gene: TRBJ2-7
abundance: once
len: 18

CDR3aa: CASSKNPGRGISGANVLTF
CDR3nt: TGTGCCAGCAGCAAAAATCCGGGACGCGGAATCTCTGGGGCCAACGTCCTGACTTTC
v_gene: TRBV21-1
d_gene: .
j_gene: TRBJ2-6
abundance: .
len: 19

CDR3aa: CASSKGDKYAFF
CDR3nt: TGTGCCAGCAGCAAAGGAGACAAGTACGCTTTCTTT
v_gene: TRBV21-1
d_gene: .
j_gene: TRBJ1-1
abundance: .
len: 12

CDR3aa: CASSERTGSGNTIYF
CDR3nt: TGTGCCAGCAGCGAGAGGACAGGGTCCGGAAACACCATATATTTT
v_gene: TRBV7-3
d_gene: TRBD1
j_gene: TRBJ1-3
abundance: .
len: 15